This TCR beta chain was identified in a study of T cell clones after liver transplantation. Study-wide background: Tolerance: complete withdrawal held at least one year, liver enzymes staying within twice normal. Notes on the study in general: Circulating graft-donor-reactive CD4 TCRbeta sequences fell significantly post-transplant in 5 of 8 subjects.

Method: immunoSEQ multiplex PCR; TCRdb's copy keeps in-frame clones and lacks some. The sample includes roughly 67,000 clones, about 91% of them seen just once. Comment on this clone: Its cognate antigen is unknown.

This TCR derives from a human patient who received a liver transplant. Some T cells may be transferred from the graft donor. The sequences come from CD4+ T cells from blood, collected roughly 25 months after liver transplant.

The CDR3 DNA is TGTGCCAGCTCACCACGACAGGGCGCCCTCAATCAGCCCCAGCATTTT. This codes for CASSPRQGALNQPQHF. V is TRBV18 and J is TRBJ1-5, with 7 nucleotides matching TRBD1. The germline V gene has CDR1 KGHSH and CDR2 LQKENI. J lost 3 bases, V lost 1 base, and 6 bases had no gene match. This CDR3 has 16 amino acids.